Described below is a single TCR beta chain sequence and its context. This entry is derived from a study of blood T cell repertoires in COVID-19. About the study: COVID-19 samples collected from the United States, Italy and Spain covered acute and convalescent phases. Sources were T cells, B-cell-depleted T cells, or PBMCs; the material itself was cDNA or gDNA.

In the original workflow: Amplification with reference gene primers provided the estimates of nucleated cell counts. Produced via immunoSEQ multiplex PCR; TCRdb's table is partial and in-frame only. The DNA gave D and trimming, while V, J and clone size come from that table. The sample shows 250,000 to 350,000 clones, roughly 88% of them seen only once. Sequences were obtained from peripheral blood. This receptor was taken from a woman in her forties or fifties with acute or convalescent COVID-19.

CDR3 region: CASSARSGRASNEQFF. CDR3 nucleotide sequence: TGTGCCAGCAGTGCGCGGAGCGGGAGGGCTTCCAATGAGCAGTTCTTC. The rearrangement joins TRBV2 to TRBJ2-1; TRBD2 matches at 10 bases. The CDR3 length is 16 residues. The ends lost 4 bases at V and 6 bases at J; junction bases unmatched: 9. CDR1 is SNHLY and CDR2 is FYNNEI in the germline V gene.